The rows below give T cell receptor beta chains drawn from one sample of a study of shared T cell receptors in the human thymus. TCRdb's table, derived via immunoSEQ multiplex PCR, lists solely in-frame clones and lacks some. Of 630,000 or so clones in the sample, around 87% were seen once. These same records also appear under a second study, on human thymus T cells.

Sequencing used thymocytes. Receptors were obtained from a boy under three years old with a congenital heart defect. The CDR3 runs from the conserved cysteine through the conserved F or W. Each record gives: V gene, J gene, CDR3 protein.

TRBV15	TRBJ2-1	CATSRDGVAGVPPHYNEQFF
TRBV6-1	TRBJ2-1	CASSARDNYNEQFF
TRBV4-3	TRBJ2-1	CASSQDFPSGGIYEQFF
TRBV29-1	TRBJ1-5	CSVEEEEGQPQHF
TRBV14	TRBJ1-2	CASSRLEQGGGYTF
TRBV9	TRBJ1-3	CASSAQGGTGNTIYF
TRBV11-3	TRBJ2-1	CASSLGAGHPYSGSYNEQFF
TRBV6-6	TRBJ2-7	CASRRSSSLYEQYF
TRBV15	TRBJ1-5	CATSSFSRDRGPLGNQPQHF
TRBV27	TRBJ2-7	CASSLRTSGVNYEQYF
TRBV5-1	TRBJ2-1	CASSLWTGVSSYNEQFF
TRBV4-3	TRBJ2-2	CASSQDVTGAGELFF
TRBV28	TRBJ2-4	CASSLPPSGLENIQYF